The 25 T cell receptor beta chains in this list originate from one sample, sequenced in a study of metastatic and nonmetastatic thyroid tumors. The entire patient cohort was treatment-naive prior to thyroid surgery. MiXCR reprocessed the PCR reads for TCRdb. The table records tens of thousands of clones, around an eighth of them present only once. Sequenced material: blood. Receptor source: a male donor with papillary thyroid cancer or a benign thyroid nodule (not recorded which). Some clones in this sample may be carry-over from other donors' samples.

This clone was seen repeatedly, ten times or more. The chain uses TRBV6-4 and TRBJ2-1; TRBD2 is a possible D gene (5 bases). The ends were cut back, 0 bases at V and 6 bases at J, with 9 bases in the middle. This CDR3 region has 14 residues. In germline, CDR1 is MRHNA, CDR2 SNTAGT. CDR3 protein: CASSDSGLSNEQFF. The CDR3 region has the DNA TGTGCCAGCAGTGACTCCGGACTCAGCAATGAGCAGTTCTTC.

This clone was picked up many times. The rearrangement links TRBV6-6 to TRBJ2-1, with D possibly matching TRBD2 (6 bases). V dropped 6 bases and J dropped 5 bases, with 23 bases sitting between them. The CDR3 covers 17 residues. CDR1 and CDR2 (germline): MNHNY, SVGAGI (reference sequence). The CDR3 DNA is TGTGCCAGCAGCCTTCTTTGGGCGACTAGACGGCACAATGAGCAGTTCTTC. It is translated as CASSLLWATRRHNEQFF.

The chain links TRBV5-1 to TRBJ2-1, with D perhaps TRBD1 or TRBD2 (5 bases each). The CDR3 covers 15 residues. Trimming removed 0 bases at V and 3 bases at J, with 10 bases between. CDR1 is SGHRS and CDR2 is YFSETQ in the germline V gene. The DNA of the CDR3 is TGCGCCAGCAGCTTGGTGGGGGAATACTACAATGAGCAGTTCTTC. This translates into CASSLVGEYYNEQFF.

This clone is classed as medium-sized. The chain uses TRBV6-5 and TRBJ2-7; a weak D match, TRBD2 (6 bases). The CDR3 extends over 15 amino acids. Germline V CDR1 and CDR2: MNHEY, SVGAGI. V was clipped by 2 bases and J by 3 bases, with 14 bases between them. The CDR3 region has the DNA TGTGCCAGCAGTTACGGAACTGGGGGAGGCTACGAGCAGTACTTC. Its protein is CASSYGTGGGYEQYF.

This clone was seen a handful of times. This may be a read error: a much more frequent sequence differs by one nucleotide. The rearrangement uses TRBV7-9 and TRBJ2-7; 7 nucleotides line up with TRBD1. There are 14 residues in the CDR3. CDR1 and CDR2 (germline): SEHNR, FQNEAQ (reference sequence). The CDR3 DNA follows: TGTGCCGGCAGCTTAGTTTCAGGACAGGCCGAGCAGTACTTC. It yields the protein CAGSLVSGQAEQYF.

Remarks on this clone: A much larger clone lies a single base off, so this may be a read error. Different DNA sequences within this sample yield the same CDR3. The rearrangement joins TRBV15 to TRBJ2-2; no firm D call. The germline gives CDR1 LNHNV, CDR2 YYDKDF (reference sequence). The V end lost 8 bases, the J end lost 2 bases, and 9 bases lay between the germline ends. The CDR3 loop spans 13 amino acids. The CDR3 sequence: CATARSNTGELFF. The CDR3 DNA sequence: TGTGCCACCGCACGATCTAACACCGGGGAGCTGTTTTTT.

The sample holds a few counts of this clone. This may come from a read error, since a much larger clone is one base off. The sample has other DNA sequences that encode this CDR3 too. The rearrangement links TRBV2 to TRBJ1-1; D is undetermined. Trimming took 5 bases from V and 4 from J, leaving 14 bases between them. Germline values: CDR1 SNHLY, CDR2 FYNNEI. The CDR3 length is 14 residues. This chain's CDR3 is CASSLQQMSTEAFF. CDR3 nucleotides: TGTGCCAGCAGTCTGCAGCAAATGAGCACTGAAGCTTTCTTT.

In this sample, this clone turned up many times. This chain uses TRBV27 with TRBJ1-2; weak D call: TRBD1 (5 bases). The germline V gene encodes CDR1 MNHEY and CDR2 SMNVEV (reference sequence). V lost 2 bases and J 2 bases, leaving 6 bases between the germline ends. CDR3 length: 13 residues. DNA for the CDR3: TGTGCCAGCAGTTTAGAGGGGAACTATGGCTACACCTTC. This encodes CASSLEGNYGYTF.

This clone appeared a few times. The chain combines TRBV19 with TRBJ1-2; TRBD1 might be the D (5 bases). The germline V and J ends were trimmed by 6 bases and 2 bases, with 10 bases remaining between them. Germline assignment: CDR1 LNHDA and CDR2 SQIVND (reference sequence). CDR3 length equals 13 residues. The CDR3, as DNA: TGTGCCAGTAGGGGCGACAGAAACTATGGCTACACCTTC. Its translation: CASRGDRNYGYTF.

This clone appeared many times. This rearrangement joins TRBV6-2 or TRBV6-3 to TRBJ2-3; 13 nucleotides align to TRBD2. This CDR3 has 16 residues. Germline V gives CDR1 MNHEY, CDR2 SVGEGT. Losses at the gene ends were 5 bases for V and 4 bases for J; bases not matched to a gene: 6. The CDR3 DNA reads TGTGCCAGCAGTCGGACTAGCGGGGGCGGTCCAGATACGCAGTATTTT. Translation gives CASSRTSGGGPDTQYF.

This clone was seen ten or more times. The chain joins TRBV4-3 to TRBJ2-5; 7 nucleotides match TRBD2. V lost 0 bases, J lost 4 bases, and 11 bases stayed unmatched. CDR1 is LGHNA, CDR2 YSLEER, per germline. This CDR3 contains 17 residues. Here the CDR3 DNA reads TGCGCCAGCAGCCAAGATACGGGAGGAGGGTTCAGAGAGACCCAGTACTTC. Encoded protein: CASSQDTGGGFRETQYF.

J is TRBJ2-7 and V is TRBV7-3, with TRBD2 identical over 10 bases. Per germline, CDR1 SGHTA and CDR2 FQGTGA. After removal of 5 bases from V and 5 bases from J, the junction contained 3 bases not matched to a gene. The CDR3 is 13 residues long. DNA of the CDR3: TGTGCCAGCAGCCTAGCGGGAGAGGACGAGCAGTACTTC. Its protein is CASSLAGEDEQYF.

In this sample, this clone turned up many times. The chain has TRBV6-2 or TRBV6-3 and TRBJ2-7; 7 bases line up with TRBD2. The CDR3 consists of 17 residues. The germline CDR1 and CDR2 sequences are MNHEY and SVGEGT. V gave up 0 bases and J gave up 7 bases; unmatched junction bases: 15. The CDR3 reads CASSYSRSEAGKKEQYF. CDR3 in DNA: TGTGCCAGCAGTTACTCGAGATCCGAAGCGGGGAAAAAAGAGCAGTACTTC.

This clone came up many times. The V and J genes are TRBV28 and TRBJ2-1; D possibly matches TRBD1 or TRBD2 (5 bases each). Germline CDR1 MDHEN, CDR2 SYDVKM. Trimming took off 5 bases at V and 2 bases at J, with 10 bases between the two ends. This CDR3 is 14 amino acids long. The CDR3 sequence is CASSTQGPYNEQFF. DNA of the CDR3: TGTGCCAGCAGTACGCAGGGACCCTACAATGAGCAGTTCTTC.

In this sample, this clone turned up many times. The chain combines TRBV7-8 with TRBJ1-2; D possibly corresponds to TRBD1 (6 bases). Per the germline V gene, CDR1 is SGHVS and CDR2 is FQNEAQ. This CDR3 has 13 residues. V lost 1 base and J 7 bases, leaving 10 bases between the germline ends. The CDR3 region is CASSLGTAGGYTF. The DNA for the CDR3 is TGTGCCAGCAGCTTAGGGACAGCGGGTGGCTACACCTTC.

By its share, this clone is medium-sized. J is TRBJ2-3 and V is TRBV28; TRBD1 aligns across 10 bases. Germline trimming cut 6 bases from V and 1 base from J; bases unmatched to any gene: 4. The CDR3 sequence is 15 residues long. Germline CDR1 MDHEN, CDR2 SYDVKM. CDR3 nucleotides: TGTGCCAGCAGCCGGACAGGGGGAGGCACAGATACGCAGTATTTT. Protein product: CASSRTGGGTDTQYF.

By its share, this clone is medium-sized (0.01 to 0.1%). The chain employs TRBV6-1 and TRBJ1-1; unclear D gene. There are 14 residues in the CDR3. V lost 4 bases and J lost 0, with 9 bases in between. In germline, CDR1 is MNHNS, CDR2 SASEGT. Here the CDR3 DNA reads TGTGCCAGCAGTGTTGACAACATGAACACTGAAGCTTTCTTT. It yields the protein CASSVDNMNTEAFF.

The rearrangement uses TRBV10-1 and TRBJ1-5; 10 bases agree with TRBD1. The V gene end was trimmed by 5 bases and the J gene end by 2 bases; junction bases not matched to a gene: 3. Germline lookup yields CDR1 WNHNN and CDR2 SYGVQD (reference sequence). This CDR3 is 15 amino acids long. CDR3 region: CASSPGTGGNQPQHF. Written as DNA, the CDR3 is TGCGCCAGCAGTCCCGGGACAGGGGGCAATCAGCCCCAGCATTTT.

This clone was found many times. This chain uses TRBV19 with TRBJ2-2; 8 bases are a match to TRBD2. With V trimmed by 5 bases and J by 2 bases, 10 bases remained unmatched. CDR1 and CDR2 from the germline V gene are LNHDA and SQIVND (reference sequence). The CDR3 length is 17 residues. This CDR3 reads CASSFKTSEGNTGELFF. For the CDR3, the DNA is TGTGCCAGTAGTTTCAAGACTAGCGAGGGTAACACCGGGGAGCTGTTTTTT.

This chain links TRBV12-3 or TRBV12-4 with TRBJ1-2, with D unclear. V was clipped by 2 bases and J by 0 bases, with 7 bases between them. This CDR3 has 14 residues. CDR3 residues: CASSLFSSNYGYTF. In nucleotides, the CDR3 is TGTGCCAGCAGTTTATTTAGTTCTAACTATGGCTACACCTTC.

The sample holds many counts of this clone. This sequence joins TRBV29-1 and TRBJ1-1, with no clear D. V was shortened by 7 bases and J by 4 bases, with 16 bases between the two germline ends. Germline V gene lookup returns CDR1 SQVTM and CDR2 ANQGSEA. The CDR3 sequence is 13 residues long. CDR3 nucleotide sequence: TGCAGCGGACAAAAGAGGGCCCCCACTGAAGCTTTCTTT. It translates to CSGQKRAPTEAFF.

The V call is TRBV7-9, the J call TRBJ1-1; no reliable D call. This CDR3 spans 15 amino acids. Germline lookup yields CDR1 SEHNR and CDR2 FQNEAQ (reference sequence). Trimming cost V 5 bases and J 5 bases, with 18 bases left between them. The CDR3 DNA reads TGTGCCAGCAGCCCCCAGTGGCCCTCTGGAACTGAAGCTTTCTTT. Translation: CASSPQWPSGTEAFF.

V and J are TRBV19 and TRBJ2-2; D possibly matches TRBD1 or TRBD2 (5 bases each). The V gene's germline CDR1 is LNHDA and CDR2 SQIVND (reference sequence). This CDR3 has 16 residues. V was trimmed by 1 base and J by 3 bases, leaving 12 bases between them. CDR3 in amino acids: CASSIGHGGHTGELFF. CDR3 sequence (DNA): TGTGCCAGTAGTATAGGGCATGGGGGACACACCGGGGAGCTGTTTTTT.

In this sample, this clone turned up many times. This rearrangement joins TRBV6-1 to TRBJ2-5; either TRBD1 or TRBD2 may supply D (5 bases each). Germline-derived CDR1 and CDR2 are MNHNS and SASEGT. V lost 5 bases and J 4 bases, leaving 17 bases between the germline ends. This CDR3 spans 15 amino acids. The chain's CDR3 is CASSFLGPLGETQYF. Here the CDR3 DNA reads TGTGCCAGCAGTTTCCTGGGACCCCTGGGAGAGACCCAGTACTTC.

This clone was seen at least ten times. This sequence joins TRBV10-2 and TRBJ2-1; 7 nucleotides line up with TRBD2. V was pared by 6 bases and J by 4 bases, with 3 bases of the junction left unmatched. CDR1 is WSHSY, CDR2 SAAADI, per germline. This CDR3 comprises 13 residues. CDR3 bases: TGCGCCAGCAGAAAGGGAGGGTACAATGAGCAGTTCTTC. This sequence encodes CASRKGGYNEQFF.